This T cell receptor (beta chain) was captured in a study of PD-1 blockade in classical Hodgkin lymphoma. Overall study results and limits: In CD4+ cells, TCR diversity went up significantly by C4D1, but in CD8+ cells it did not.

The time point denotes: cycle 4 day 1 (C4D1), after less than 7 weeks of nivolumab. Relapses following autologous stem cell transplantation were seen in all patients, with brentuximab vedotin exposure varying. Complete response, partial response or progressive disease constituted the best responses recorded. The CDR3 contains 17 residues. V dropped 4 bases and J dropped 4; count of bases not matched to a gene: 10. Per the germline V gene, CDR1 is MNHEY and CDR2 is SMNVEV (reference sequence). Turning to this clone: Its antigen is currently unknown.

Clones were sequenced by immunoSEQ multiplex PCR, and TCRdb holds only the in-frame ones, with some missing. The repertoire holds approximately 52,000 clones, with 86% as singletons. The TCR comes from a human donor with classical Hodgkin lymphoma. The chain links TRBV27 to TRBJ1-5; 10 bases line up with TRBD1. This specimen consisted of peripheral blood mononuclear cells (PBMCs), obtained before the fourth cycle of nivolumab. The CDR3 nucleotides are TGTGCCAGCAGTTCTTTTCCGGGACAGGGGAATAATCAGCCCCAGCATTTT. This translates into CASSSFPGQGNNQPQHF.